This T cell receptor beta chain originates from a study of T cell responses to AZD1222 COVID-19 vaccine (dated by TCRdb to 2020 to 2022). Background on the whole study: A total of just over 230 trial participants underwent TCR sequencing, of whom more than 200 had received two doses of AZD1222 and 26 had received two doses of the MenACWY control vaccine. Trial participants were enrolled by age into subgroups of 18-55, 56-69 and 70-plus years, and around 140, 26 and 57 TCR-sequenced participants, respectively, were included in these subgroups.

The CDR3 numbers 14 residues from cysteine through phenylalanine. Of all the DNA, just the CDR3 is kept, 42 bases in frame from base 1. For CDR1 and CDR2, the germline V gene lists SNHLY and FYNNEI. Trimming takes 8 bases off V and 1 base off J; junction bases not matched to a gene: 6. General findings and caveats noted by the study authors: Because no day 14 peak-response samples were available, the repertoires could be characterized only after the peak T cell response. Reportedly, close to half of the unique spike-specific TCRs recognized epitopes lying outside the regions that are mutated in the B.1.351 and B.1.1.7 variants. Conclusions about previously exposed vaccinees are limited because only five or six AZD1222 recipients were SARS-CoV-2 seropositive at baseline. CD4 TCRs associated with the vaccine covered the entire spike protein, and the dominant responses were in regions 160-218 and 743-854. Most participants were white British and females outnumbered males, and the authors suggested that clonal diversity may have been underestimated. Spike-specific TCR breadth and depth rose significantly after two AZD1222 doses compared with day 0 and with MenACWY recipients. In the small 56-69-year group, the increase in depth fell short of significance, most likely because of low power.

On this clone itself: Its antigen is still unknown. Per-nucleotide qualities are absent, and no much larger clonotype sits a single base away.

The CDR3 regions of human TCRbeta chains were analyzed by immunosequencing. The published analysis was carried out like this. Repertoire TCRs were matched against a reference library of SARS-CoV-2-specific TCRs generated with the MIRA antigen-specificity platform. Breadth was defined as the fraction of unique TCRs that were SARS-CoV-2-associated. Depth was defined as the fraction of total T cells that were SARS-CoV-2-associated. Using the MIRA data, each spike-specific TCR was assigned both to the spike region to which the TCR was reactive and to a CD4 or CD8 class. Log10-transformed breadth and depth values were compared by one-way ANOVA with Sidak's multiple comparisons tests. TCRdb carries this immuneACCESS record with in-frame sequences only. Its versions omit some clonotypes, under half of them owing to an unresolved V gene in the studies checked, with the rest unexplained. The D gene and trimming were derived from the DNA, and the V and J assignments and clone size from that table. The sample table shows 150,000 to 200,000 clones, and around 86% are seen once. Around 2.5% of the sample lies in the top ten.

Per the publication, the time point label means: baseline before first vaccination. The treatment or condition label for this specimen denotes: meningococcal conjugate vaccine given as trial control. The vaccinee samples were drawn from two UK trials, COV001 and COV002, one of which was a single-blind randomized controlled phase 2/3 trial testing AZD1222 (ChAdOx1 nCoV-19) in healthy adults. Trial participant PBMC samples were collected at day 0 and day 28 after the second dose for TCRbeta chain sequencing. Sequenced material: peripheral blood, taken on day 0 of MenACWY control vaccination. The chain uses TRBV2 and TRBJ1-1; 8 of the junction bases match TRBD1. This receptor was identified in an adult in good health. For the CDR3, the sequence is CASSFGTGNTEAFF. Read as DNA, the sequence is TGTGCCAGCTCGTTCGGGACAGGGAACACTGAAGCTTTCTTT. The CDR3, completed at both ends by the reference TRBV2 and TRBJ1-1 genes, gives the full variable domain EPEVTQTPSHQVTQMGQEVILRCVPISNHLYFYWYRQILGQKVEFLVSFYNNEISEKSEIFDDQFSVERPDGSNFTLKIRSTKLEDSAMYFCASSFGTGNTEAFFGQGTRLTVV.